A selection of T cell receptor beta chains follows, all from one sample in a study of technical replicates of blood from a handful of donors. The repertoire was sequenced with immunoSEQ multiplex PCR; TCRdb's copy has only in-frame clones and lacks some. This repertoire shows around 75,000 clones, 75% to 95% found once; its top ten account for 0.27%. Sequencing was carried out using T cells isolated from PBMCs. Source of these receptors: a human donor in good health. Each CDR3 is given with its conserved first and last residue. D genes are given only for firm matches. Size values are once, few and many counts, or a class for expanded clones, and some rows have none.

cdr3_aa cdr3_nt v_call d_call clone_size j_call
CAWSGIGGGEDTQYF TGTGCCTGGAGTGGGATAGGGGGGGGAGAAGATACGCAGTATTTT TRBV30 . . TRBJ2-3
CASSPQGPGGYTF TGCGCCAGCAGCCCCCAAGGTCCGGGTGGCTACACCTTC TRBV5-1 . . TRBJ1-2
CASSLGQSNQPQHF TGTGCCAGTAGTTTGGGACAGAGCAATCAGCCCCAGCATTTT TRBV19 TRBD1 . TRBJ1-5
CSAQGNGEQYF TGCAGCGCCCAGGGAAATGGCGAGCAGTACTTC TRBV29-1 . . TRBJ2-7
CASSLTSLSDISYEQYF TGTGCCAGCAGTTTAACTTCTCTTTCGGACATCTCCTACGAGCAGTACTTC TRBV27 . . TRBJ2-7
CAWTRTAGEQFF TGTGCCTGGACTCGCACGGCAGGTGAGCAGTTCTTC TRBV30 . . TRBJ2-1
CASSFEVAADTQYF TGTGCCAGCAGTTTTGAAGTAGCGGCTGATACGCAGTATTTT TRBV27 . . TRBJ2-3
CASSYSLSTDTQYF TGTGCCAGCAGTTACTCCCTAAGCACAGATACGCAGTATTTT TRBV6-5 . . TRBJ2-3
CASWTGYGYTF TGTGCCAGCTGGACAGGGTATGGCTACACCTTC TRBV6-1 TRBD1 . TRBJ1-2
CASSYSLTGNTEAFF TGTGCCAGCAGTTACTCGTTAACAGGGAACACTGAAGCTTTCTTT TRBV6-5 . . TRBJ1-1
CASSELEGGTGGYTF TGCGCCAGCAGTGAGCTTGAGGGCGGTACGGGAGGCTACACCTTC TRBV10-2 . . TRBJ1-2
CASSTLSDGAYEQYF TGTGCCAGCAGTACCCTCTCAGACGGAGCCTACGAGCAGTACTTC TRBV6-5 . . TRBJ2-7
CASSLGRRSLEQYF TGTGCCAGCTCACTCGGGAGACGTTCTTTGGAGCAGTACTTC TRBV18 . . TRBJ2-7
CASSDRAGETDTQYF TGTGCCAGCAGTGACCGCGCGGGGGAAACAGATACGCAGTATTTT TRBV6-1 TRBD2 . TRBJ2-3
CASSGVTGGDSGLNGYTF TGTGCCAGCAGTGGGGTTACAGGGGGCGACTCCGGGCTCAATGGCTACACCTTC TRBV2 TRBD1 . TRBJ1-2
CASSLFPQDTQYF TGCGCCAGCAGCTTGTTTCCCCAGGATACGCAGTATTTT TRBV5-1 . once TRBJ2-3
CATSRATIGTALHF TGTGCCACCAGCAGAGCCACCATAGGGACAGCCCTCCACTTT TRBV15 TRBD1 . TRBJ1-6
CASSPGTGGSYEQYF TGTGCCAGCAGCCCAGGGACAGGGGGCTCCTACGAGCAGTACTTC TRBV7-8 TRBD1 once TRBJ2-7
CASSPGTSPEAFF TGCGCCAGCAGCCCCGGGACTTCCCCTGAAGCTTTCTTT TRBV5-1 . . TRBJ1-1
CASSLALAGGYEQFF TGCGCCAGCAGCTTGGCGTTAGCGGGAGGCTATGAGCAGTTCTTC TRBV5-1 TRBD2 once TRBJ2-1
CASTPGGLDTQYF TGCGCCAGCACCCCCGGGGGGTTGGATACGCAGTATTTT TRBV5-1 TRBD2 . TRBJ2-3
CASSPMDNGHEQYF TGTGCCAGCAGTCCAATGGACAACGGCCACGAGCAGTACTTC TRBV28 . . TRBJ2-7
CASSSGTRNEQYF TGTGCCAGTAGTTCAGGGACTAGAAACGAGCAGTACTTC TRBV19 TRBD2 once TRBJ2-7
CASSPNSYNEQFF TGTGCCAGCTCACCGAACTCTTACAATGAGCAGTTCTTC TRBV18 . . TRBJ2-1
CASSSTLRGNIQYF TGTGCCAGTAGTTCAACGCTTCGCGGAAACATTCAGTACTTC TRBV19 . . TRBJ2-4
CASRARDTEYGYEQYF TGTGCCAGCAGGGCCCGGGACACTGAATATGGCTACGAGCAGTACTTC TRBV2 . . TRBJ2-7